This TCR beta chain appears in the sequencing data of a study of control samples from healthy donors and cancer patients. Germline loops: CDR1 LGHDT, CDR2 YNNKEL (reference sequence). CDR3 length equals 14 residues. Trimming left V 4 bases short and J 5 bases short, with 14 bases between. Clones were sequenced by immunoSEQ multiplex PCR, and TCRdb holds only the in-frame ones, with some missing. The data contain about 69,000 clones, more than 75% of them singletons. The sequence came from a woman aged 45-60 years with lung cancer. V and J are TRBV3-1 (or the pseudogene TRBV3-2) and TRBJ1-1; maybe TRBD1 (5 bases). Sequencing input: PBMCs. CDR3 DNA sequence: TGTGCCAGCAGCCGCGATGGGGGGGGGACTGAAGCTTTCTTT. This codes for CASSRDGGGTEAFF.